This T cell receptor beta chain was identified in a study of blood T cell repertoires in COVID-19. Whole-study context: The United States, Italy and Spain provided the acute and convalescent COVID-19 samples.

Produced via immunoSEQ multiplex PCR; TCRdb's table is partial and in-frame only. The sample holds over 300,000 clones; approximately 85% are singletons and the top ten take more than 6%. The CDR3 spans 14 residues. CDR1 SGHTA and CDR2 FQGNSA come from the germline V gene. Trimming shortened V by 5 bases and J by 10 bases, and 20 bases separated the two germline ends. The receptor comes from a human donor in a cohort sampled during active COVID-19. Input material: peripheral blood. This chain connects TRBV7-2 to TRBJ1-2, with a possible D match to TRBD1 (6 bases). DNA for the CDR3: TGTGCCAGCAGCCCAGAACTGGGGGCGGGGGCCTACACCTTC. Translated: CASSPELGAGAYTF. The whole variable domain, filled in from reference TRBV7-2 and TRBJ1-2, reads GAGVSQSPSNKVTEKGKDVELRCDPISGHTALYWYRQSLGQGLEFLIYFQGNSAPDKSGLPSDRFSAERTGGSVSTLTIQRTQQEDSAVYLCASSPELGAGAYTFGSGTRLTVV.